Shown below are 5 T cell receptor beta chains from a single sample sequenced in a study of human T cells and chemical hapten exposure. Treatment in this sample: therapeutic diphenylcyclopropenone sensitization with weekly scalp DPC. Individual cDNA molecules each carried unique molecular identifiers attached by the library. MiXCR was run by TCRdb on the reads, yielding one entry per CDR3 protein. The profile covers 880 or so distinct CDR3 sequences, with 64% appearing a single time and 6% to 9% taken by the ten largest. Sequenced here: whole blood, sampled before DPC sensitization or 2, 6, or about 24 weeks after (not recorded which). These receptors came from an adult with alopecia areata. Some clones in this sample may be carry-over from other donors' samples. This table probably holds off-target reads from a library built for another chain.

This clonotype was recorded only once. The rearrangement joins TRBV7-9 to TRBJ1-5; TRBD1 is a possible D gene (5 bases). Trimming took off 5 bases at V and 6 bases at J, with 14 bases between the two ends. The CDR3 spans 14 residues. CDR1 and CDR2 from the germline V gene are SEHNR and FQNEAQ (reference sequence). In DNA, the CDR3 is TGTGCCAGCAGCACCGGGGGAGGCATTCAGCCCCAGCATTTT. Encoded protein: CASSTGGGIQPQHF.

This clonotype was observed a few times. CDR3 residues: CASSSLKLGQGTHEQFF. The CDR3 DNA reads TGTGCCAGCAGCTCCCTTAAACTTGGACAGGGAACGCATGAGCAGTTCTTC. The rearrangement links TRBV7-6 to TRBJ2-1, with 8 bases lining up with TRBD1. Trimming at V came to 4 bases and at J to 8 bases, leaving 16 bases not matched to a gene. Germline CDR1 and CDR2: SGHVS and FNYEAQ. The CDR3 is 17 residues long.

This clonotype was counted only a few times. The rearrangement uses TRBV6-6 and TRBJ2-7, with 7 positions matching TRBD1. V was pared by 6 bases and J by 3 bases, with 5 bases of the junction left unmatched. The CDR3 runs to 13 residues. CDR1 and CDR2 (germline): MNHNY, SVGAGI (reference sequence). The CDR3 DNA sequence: TGTGCCAGCAGAATCCGGGACAGCTACGAGCAGTACTTC. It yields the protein CASRIRDSYEQYF.

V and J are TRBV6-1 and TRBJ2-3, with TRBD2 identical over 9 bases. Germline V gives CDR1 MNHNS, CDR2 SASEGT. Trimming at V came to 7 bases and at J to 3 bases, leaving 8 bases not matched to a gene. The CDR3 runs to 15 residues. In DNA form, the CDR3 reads TGTGCCAGCACTCTATCTGCGGGAGGGACAGATACGCAGTATTTT. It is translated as CASTLSAGGTDTQYF.

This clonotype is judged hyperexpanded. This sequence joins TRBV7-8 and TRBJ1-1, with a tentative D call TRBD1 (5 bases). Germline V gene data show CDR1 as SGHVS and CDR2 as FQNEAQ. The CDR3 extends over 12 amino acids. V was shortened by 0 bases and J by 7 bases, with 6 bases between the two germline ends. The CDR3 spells CASSLARGEAFF. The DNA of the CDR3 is TGTGCCAGCAGCTTAGCAAGGGGTGAAGCTTTCTTT. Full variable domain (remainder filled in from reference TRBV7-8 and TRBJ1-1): GAGVSQSPRYKVAKRGQDVALRCDPISGHVSLFWYQQALGQGPEFLTYFQNEAQLDKSGLPSDRFFAERPEGSVSTLKIQRTQQEDSAVYLCASSLARGEAFFGQGTRLTVV.